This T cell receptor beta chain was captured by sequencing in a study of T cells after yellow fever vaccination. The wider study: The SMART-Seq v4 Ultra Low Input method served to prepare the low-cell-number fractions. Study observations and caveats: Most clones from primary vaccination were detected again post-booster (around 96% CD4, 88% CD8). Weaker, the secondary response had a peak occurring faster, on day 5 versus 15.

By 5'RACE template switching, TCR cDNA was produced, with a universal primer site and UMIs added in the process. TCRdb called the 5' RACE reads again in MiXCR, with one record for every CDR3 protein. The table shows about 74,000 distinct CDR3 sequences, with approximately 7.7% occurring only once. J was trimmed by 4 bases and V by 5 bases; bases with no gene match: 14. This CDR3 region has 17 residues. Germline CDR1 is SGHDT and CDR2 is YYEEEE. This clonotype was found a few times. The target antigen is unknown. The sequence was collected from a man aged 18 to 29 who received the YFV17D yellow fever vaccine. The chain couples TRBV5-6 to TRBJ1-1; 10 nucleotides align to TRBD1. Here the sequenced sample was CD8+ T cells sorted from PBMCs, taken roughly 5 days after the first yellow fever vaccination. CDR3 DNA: TGTGCCAGCAGTTCCGGGACAGGGGCCTTTTATCGCACTGAAGCTTTCTTT. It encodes CASSSGTGAFYRTEAFF.